This T cell receptor (beta chain) was sequenced for a study of blood T cell repertoires in COVID-19. The V gene's germline CDR1 is SGHNT and CDR2 YYREEE (reference sequence). After removal of 0 bases from V and 6 bases from J, the junction contained 1 base not matched to a gene. This CDR3 has 16 residues. TCRdb's table, derived via immunoSEQ multiplex PCR, lists solely in-frame clones and lacks some. The sample has 250,000 to 300,000 clones, about 89% seen once. V gene TRBV5-4 combines with J gene TRBJ2-2; the match to TRBD2 covers 14 bases. This clonotype was sampled from a man aged 45-65 years with acute or convalescent COVID-19. The sample comprised peripheral blood. DNA of the CDR3: TGTGCCAGCAGCTTGGCGACTAGCGGGGGGGCCGGGGAGCTGTTTTTT. Amino acid sequence: CASSLATSGGAGELFF.